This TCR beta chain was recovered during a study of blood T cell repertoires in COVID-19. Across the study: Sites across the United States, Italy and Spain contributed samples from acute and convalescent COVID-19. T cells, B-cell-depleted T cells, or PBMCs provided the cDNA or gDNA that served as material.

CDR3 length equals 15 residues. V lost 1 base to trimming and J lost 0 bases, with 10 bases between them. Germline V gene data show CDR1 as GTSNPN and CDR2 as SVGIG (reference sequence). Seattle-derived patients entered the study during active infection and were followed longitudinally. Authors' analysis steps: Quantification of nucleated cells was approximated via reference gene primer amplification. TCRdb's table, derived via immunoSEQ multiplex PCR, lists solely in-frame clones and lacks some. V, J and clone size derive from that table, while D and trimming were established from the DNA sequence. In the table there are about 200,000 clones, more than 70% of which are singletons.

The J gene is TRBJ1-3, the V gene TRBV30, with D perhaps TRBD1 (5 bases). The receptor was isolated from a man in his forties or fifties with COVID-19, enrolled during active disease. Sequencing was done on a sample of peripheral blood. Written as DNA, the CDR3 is TGTGCCTGGAGTGCTGGGGCCAGCTCTGGAAACACCATATATTTT. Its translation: CAWSAGASSGNTIYF.